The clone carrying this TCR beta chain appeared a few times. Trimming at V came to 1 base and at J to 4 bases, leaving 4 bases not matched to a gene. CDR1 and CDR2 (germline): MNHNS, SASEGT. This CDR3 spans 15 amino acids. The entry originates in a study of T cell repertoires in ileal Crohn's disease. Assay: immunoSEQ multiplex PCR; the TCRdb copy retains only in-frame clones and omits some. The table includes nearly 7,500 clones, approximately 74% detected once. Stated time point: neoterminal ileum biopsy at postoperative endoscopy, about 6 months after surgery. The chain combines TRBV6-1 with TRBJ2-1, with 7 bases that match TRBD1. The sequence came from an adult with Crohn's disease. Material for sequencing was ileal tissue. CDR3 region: CASSEGGGRYNEQFF. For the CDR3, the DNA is TGTGCCAGCAGTGAAGGAGGGGGCCGATACAATGAGCAGTTCTTC.